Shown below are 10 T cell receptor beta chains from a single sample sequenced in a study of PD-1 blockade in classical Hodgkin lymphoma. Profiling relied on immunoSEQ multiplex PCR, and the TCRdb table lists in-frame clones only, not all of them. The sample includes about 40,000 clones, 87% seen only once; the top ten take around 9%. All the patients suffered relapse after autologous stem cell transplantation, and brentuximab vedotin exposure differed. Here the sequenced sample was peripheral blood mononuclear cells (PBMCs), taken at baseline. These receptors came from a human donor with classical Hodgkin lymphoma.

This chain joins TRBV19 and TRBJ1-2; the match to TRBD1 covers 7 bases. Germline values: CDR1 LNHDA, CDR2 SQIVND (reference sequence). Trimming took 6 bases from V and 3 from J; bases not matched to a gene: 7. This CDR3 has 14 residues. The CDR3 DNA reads TGTGCCAGTAGCGCGATCGACAGGGACTATGGCTACACCTTC. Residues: CASSAIDRDYGYTF.

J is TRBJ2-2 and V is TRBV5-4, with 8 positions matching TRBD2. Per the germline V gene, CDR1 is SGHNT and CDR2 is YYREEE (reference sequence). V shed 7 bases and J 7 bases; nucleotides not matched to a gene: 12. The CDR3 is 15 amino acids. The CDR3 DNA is TGTGCCAGCCGAAGTGGCGGGAGGACGGTCGGGGAGCTGTTTTTT. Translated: CASRSGGRTVGELFF. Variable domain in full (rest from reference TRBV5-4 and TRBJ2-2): ETGVTQSPTHLIKTRGQQVTLRCSSQSGHNTVSWYQQALGQGPQFIFQYYREEENGRGNFPPRFSGLQFPNYSSELNVNALELDDSALYLCASRSGGRTVGELFFGEGSRLTVL.

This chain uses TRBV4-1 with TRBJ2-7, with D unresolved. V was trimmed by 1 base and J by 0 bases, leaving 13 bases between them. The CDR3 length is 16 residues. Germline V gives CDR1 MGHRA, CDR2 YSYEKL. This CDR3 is CASSQGVQSSSYEQYF. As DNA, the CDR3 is TGCGCCAGCAGCCAAGGGGTACAGTCAAGCTCCTACGAGCAGTACTTC.

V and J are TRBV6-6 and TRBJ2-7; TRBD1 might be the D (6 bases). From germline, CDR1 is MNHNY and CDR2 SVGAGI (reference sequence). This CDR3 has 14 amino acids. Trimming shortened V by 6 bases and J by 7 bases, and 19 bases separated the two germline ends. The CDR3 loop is CASRSPGARGEQYF. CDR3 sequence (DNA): TGTGCCAGCAGAAGCCCAGGGGCCAGGGGAGAGCAGTACTTC.

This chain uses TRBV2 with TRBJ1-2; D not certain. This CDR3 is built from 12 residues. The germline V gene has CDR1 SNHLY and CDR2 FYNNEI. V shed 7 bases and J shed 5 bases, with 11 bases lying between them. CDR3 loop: CASKNSGYGYTF. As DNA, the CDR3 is TGTGCCAGCAAGAACAGTGGGTATGGCTACACCTTC.

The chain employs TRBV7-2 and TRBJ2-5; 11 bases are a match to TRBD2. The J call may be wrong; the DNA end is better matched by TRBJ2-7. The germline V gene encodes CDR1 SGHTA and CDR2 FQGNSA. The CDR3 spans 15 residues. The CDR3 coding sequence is TGTGCCAGCAGCCAGGGGACTAGCGGAAACTACGAGCAGTACTTC. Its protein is CASSQGTSGNYEQYF.

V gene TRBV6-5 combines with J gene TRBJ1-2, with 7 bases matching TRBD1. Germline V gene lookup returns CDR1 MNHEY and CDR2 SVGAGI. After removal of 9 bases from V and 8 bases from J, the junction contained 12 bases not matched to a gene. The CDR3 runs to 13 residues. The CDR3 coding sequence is TGTGCCAGTTCAGGGCAGGGGGGGAGAGGCTACACCTTC. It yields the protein CASSGQGGRGYTF.

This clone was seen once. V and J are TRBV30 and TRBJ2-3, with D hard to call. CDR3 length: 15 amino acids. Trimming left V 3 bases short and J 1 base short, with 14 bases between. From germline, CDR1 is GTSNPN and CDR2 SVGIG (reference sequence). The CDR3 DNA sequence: TGTGCCTGGAGCCGGACCGTCTTTGGCACAGATACGCAGTATTTT. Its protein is CAWSRTVFGTDTQYF.

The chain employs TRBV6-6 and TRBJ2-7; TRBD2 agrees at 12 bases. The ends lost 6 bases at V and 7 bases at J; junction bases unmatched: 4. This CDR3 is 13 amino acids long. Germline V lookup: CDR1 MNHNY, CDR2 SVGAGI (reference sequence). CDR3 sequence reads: CASRGTSGLEQYF. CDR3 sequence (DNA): TGTGCCAGCAGGGGGACTAGCGGGCTGGAGCAGTACTTC.

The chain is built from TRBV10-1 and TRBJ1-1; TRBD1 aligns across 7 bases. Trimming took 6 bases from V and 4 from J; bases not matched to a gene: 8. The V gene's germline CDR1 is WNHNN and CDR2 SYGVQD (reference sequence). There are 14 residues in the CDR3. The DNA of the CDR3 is TGCGCCAGCAGCGCCCAGGGGGTGGGCACTGAAGCTTTCTTT. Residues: CASSAQGVGTEAFF.